This T cell receptor beta chain was observed in a study of blood T cell repertoires in COVID-19. Study at large: From T cells, B-cell-depleted T cells, or PBMCs came the material, which was cDNA or gDNA.

All enrollees were about 18 to 100 years old and from 25 or so US areas. Exposed study participants had met a COVID-19 case within 2 weeks before entry. The table came from immunoSEQ multiplex PCR; TCRdb's copy has only in-frame clones and leaves some out. This table has roughly 230,000 clones, 70% to 90% appearing once. V was clipped by 5 bases and J by 10 bases; unmatched bases: 10. CDR3 length: 13 amino acids. This clone turned up a few times. This receptor was identified in a woman aged 50 to 60 who had been exposed to COVID-19. The gene calls are TRBV12-3 or TRBV12-4 and TRBJ1-1, with TRBD1 identical over 7 bases. Sequenced input: PBMCs or T cells enriched from blood (not recorded which). The CDR3 reads CASSIPGGRRAFF. For the CDR3, the DNA is TGTGCCAGCAGTATCCCAGGGGGTCGGCGAGCTTTCTTT.